This TCR beta chain originates from a study of CD8 T cells in ankylosing spondylitis (dated by TCRdb to 2015 to 2018). For context, the study as a whole: T cell receptor beta repertoires were profiled in healthy donors and ankylosing spondylitis patients so that disease-linked TCR variants could be found. Samples of peripheral blood were taken, and for ankylosing spondylitis patients, synovial fluid was collected as well. The full study cohort comprised around 25 ankylosing spondylitis patients and about 110 healthy donors.

Overall study outcomes, separate from this receptor: Some motif variants were previously reported in synovial fluid and blood of reactive arthritis patients, suggesting common disease-initiation mechanisms. The disease-linked clones were reported as significantly enriched in matched synovial fluid samples from ankylosing spondylitis patients. Blood from ankylosing spondylitis patients appeared to be characterized by a TCR beta motif made up of several highly homologous amino acid variants. The disease-linked clones showed a CD8+ phenotype and occurred at relatively low frequencies in peripheral blood.

The sequencer was an Illumina HiSeq 2500. Quantitative 5'-RACE with molecular barcodes was the method used to prepare the TCR beta libraries. The authors processed their data as follows. Disease-linked TCR variants were identified with a new computational method built on a probabilistic model of VDJ rearrangement. In-frame beta chains were kept once TCRdb had trimmed the public reads at Q25 with fastp and called clones with MiXCR. Each CDR3 protein appears once, grouped with its most common genes and DNA. These V and J calls originate from TCRdb's pipeline instead of the authors' own analysis. This sample holds some 800,000 distinct CDR3 sequences; about 10% were observed only once. Roughly 0.51% of the sample lies in the top ten. From a lookup of the germline V gene (reference sequence), CDR1 and CDR2 are LNHNV and YYDKDF. At the junction V is shortened by 0 bases and J by 0 bases, with 9 bases in between. The CDR3 starts with the cysteine, ends with the phenylalanine, and has 15 residues. Of all the DNA, just the CDR3 is kept, 45 bases in frame from base 1.

This clonotype has a count of ten or more. Its antigen has not been determined. No quality values exist for individual bases; no much larger clone is one base distant. The chain employs TRBV15 and TRBJ2-7; the D call is tentative, TRBD1 or TRBD2, as each matches 5 bases. Sample: blood, either unsorted or a sorted T cell fraction (not recorded which). This TCR was sampled from a male donor with ankylosing spondylitis. The DNA reads as follows: TGTGCCACCAGCAGAGATCCAGGGAGCTCCTACGAGCAGTACTTC. Translated, it reads CATSRDPGSSYEQYF.